These 9 T cell receptor beta chains originate from one sample sequenced in a study of T cells expressing NK-cell markers. TCRdb reprocessed the 5' RACE reads and keeps a single row for each CDR3 protein, giving no DNA. The sample includes approximately 440,000 distinct CDR3 sequences. The material sequenced was blood T cells: a sorted CD56 or NKG2C T cell subset, CD4+ or CD8+ T cells, or bulk PBMC T cells (not recorded which). The receptor source for this set is a woman between 45 and 60 years old in good health.

The chain joins TRBV10-3 to TRBJ2-5. Germline V gives CDR1 ENHRY, CDR2 SYGVKD. This CDR3 contains 16 residues. The CDR3 region is CAIRRGEVQEQETQYF.

The V gene is TRBV11-3, the J gene TRBJ2-1; TCRdb gives TRBD1 as the D gene, but with no DNA this cannot be confirmed. CDR3 length: 13 residues. The germline V gene encodes CDR1 SGHNT and CDR2 YENEEA. CDR3 sequence reads: CASSPRTDNEQFF.

The V and J genes are TRBV19 and TRBJ2-5; TCRdb indicates TRBD1, and absent DNA this call remains unverified. Germline V lookup: CDR1 LNHDA, CDR2 SQIVND (reference sequence). The CDR3 covers 13 residues. CDR3 protein: CASSSRGPETQYF. The complete variable domain, with remaining parts taken from reference TRBV19 and TRBJ2-5, reads DGGITQSPKYLFRKEGQNVTLSCEQNLNHDAMYWYRQDPGQGLRLIYYSQIVNDFQKGDIAEGYSVSREKKESFPLTVTSAQKNPTAFYLCASSSRGPETQYFGPGTRLLVL.

The J gene is TRBJ1-1, the V gene TRBV27; TCRdb indicates TRBD1, and absent DNA this call remains unverified. Germline values: CDR1 MNHEY, CDR2 SMNVEV (reference sequence). The CDR3 extends over 14 amino acids. CDR3 sequence: CASRAGNLNTEAFF.

The chain uses TRBV11-2 and TRBJ2-2; as DNA is missing, the TRBD1 call by TCRdb cannot be tested. CDR3 length equals 14 residues. Germline CDR1 is SGHAT and CDR2 is FQNNGV. CDR3 sequence reads: CASSPGTKTGELFF.

The J gene is TRBJ2-2, the V gene TRBV27; the D call of TRBD2 rests on TCRdb alone, since no DNA is present to check it. This CDR3 is 17 amino acids long. CDR1 MNHEY and CDR2 SMNVEV come from the germline V gene (reference sequence). CDR3: CASSRTSGTLGTGELFF.

V gene TRBV3-1 combines with J gene TRBJ2-1; no DNA is available, so the TRBD2 call from TCRdb remains unchecked. Germline CDR1 and CDR2: LGHDT and YNNKEL (reference sequence). This CDR3 contains 17 residues. CDR3 sequence: CASSQVGPLAGVNEQFF.

The rearrangement joins TRBV24-1 to TRBJ2-2; the D call from TCRdb, TRBD2, cannot be confirmed without DNA. Germline-derived CDR1 and CDR2 are KGHDR and SFDVKD. This CDR3 region has 15 residues. CDR3: CATSDFGEDTGELFF.

This chain uses TRBV15 with TRBJ2-5; TCRdb names TRBD1, which stays unverified in the absence of DNA. Germline V gene sequence: CDR1 LNHNV, CDR2 YYDKDF (reference sequence). CDR3 size: 16 residues. The CDR3 is CATSSARGQGGETQYF.